This T cell receptor beta chain stems from a study of blood T cell repertoires in COVID-19. Methods used by the authors: Estimated nucleated cell counts came from reference gene primer amplification. Profiling relied on immunoSEQ multiplex PCR, and the TCRdb table lists in-frame clones only, not all of them. V, J and clone size were drawn from that table, and D and trimming were deduced from the DNA. This sample has over 90,000 clones, with about 80% found just once. This clone was observed a single time. The clonotype was recovered from a human donor in a cohort sampled during active COVID-19. The sequenced material came from peripheral blood.

The CDR3 nucleotides read TGTGCCAGCAGAGAGCAGGGAGGTGGAAACACCATATATTTT. It translates to CASREQGGGNTIYF. J is TRBJ1-3 and V is TRBV28; D possibly corresponds to TRBD1 (5 bases). Trimming took 6 bases from V and 3 from J, leaving 12 bases between them. The germline CDR1 and CDR2 sequences are MDHEN and SYDVKM. The CDR3 totals 14 residues.